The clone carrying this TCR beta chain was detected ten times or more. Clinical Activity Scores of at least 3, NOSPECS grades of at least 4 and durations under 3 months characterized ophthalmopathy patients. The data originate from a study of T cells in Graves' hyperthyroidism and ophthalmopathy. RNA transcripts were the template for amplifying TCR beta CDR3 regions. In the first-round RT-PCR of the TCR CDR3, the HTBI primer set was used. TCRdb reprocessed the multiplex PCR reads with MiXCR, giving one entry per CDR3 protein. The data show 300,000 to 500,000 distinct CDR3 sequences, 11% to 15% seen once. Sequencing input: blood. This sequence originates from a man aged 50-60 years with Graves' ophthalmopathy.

The CDR3 here is CSARDRRLAGSSYNEQFF. In DNA, the CDR3 is TGCAGTGCTAGAGATCGGAGGCTAGCGGGAAGCTCCTACAATGAGCAGTTCTTC. J is TRBJ2-1 and V is TRBV20-1, with TRBD2 matching 9 bases. This CDR3 has 18 residues. J lost 0 bases, V lost 0 bases, and 9 bases had no gene match. Germline V gene lookup returns CDR1 DFQATT and CDR2 SNEGSKA (reference sequence).